Listed below are T cell receptor beta chains from one sample, sequenced in a study of blood T cell repertoires in COVID-19. The protocol was immunoSEQ multiplex PCR, while the TCRdb copy is restricted to in-frame clones and leaves out a portion. Among about 150,000 clones listed, 80% to 90% were seen once. The specimen was PBMCs or T cells enriched from blood (not recorded which). Receptors were obtained from a man between 50 and 59 years old who had recovered from COVID-19. CDR3s leave out the opening cysteine and the closing phenylalanine or tryptophan.

j_call v_call cdr3_aa
TRBJ1-4 TRBV23-1 ASNGGFGGPPWDEKLF
TRBJ1-3 TRBV9 ASSVTQTGNTIY
TRBJ1-1 TRBV28 ATKIGTGENTEAF
TRBJ1-1 TRBV27 ASINRRGGEAF
TRBJ2-1 TRBV30 AWSLSYNEQF
TRBJ1-2 TRBV5-1 ASSLDGGYGYT
TRBJ2-4 TRBV7-2 ASSLDSTAKNIQY
TRBJ2-1 TRBV3-1/TRBV3-2 ASTLGGRENEQF
TRBJ1-1 TRBV11-2 ASSWQVLGTEAF
TRBJ1-4 TRBV16 ASSLWCQGLRVCNEKLF
TRBJ1-3 TRBV19 ASWDRAGSGNTIY
TRBJ2-5 TRBV24-1 ATSGTGDQETQY
TRBJ2-7 TRBV6-5 ASSYGGGRSEQY
TRBJ1-5 TRBV7-2 ASSPQYYSNQPQH
TRBJ1-2 TRBV7-2 ASSLVQGVYGYT
TRBJ2-1 TRBV19 ASSMVAGWDEQF
TRBJ1-2 TRBV9 ASSATATGSDGYT
TRBJ1-6 TRBV19 ASRWGGHNSPLH
TRBJ1-1 TRBV11-2 ASSLDGPGGSWTEAF
TRBJ1-2 TRBV2 ASRVLRSYGYT
TRBJ1-2 TRBV27 ASKTLQWGANYGYT
TRBJ2-7 TRBV2 ASSDGPAGGGYEQY
TRBJ2-7 TRBV9 ASSRSGRDYEQY
TRBJ2-1 TRBV3-1/TRBV3-2 ASSQATPLLLAGGHEQF
TRBJ2-7 TRBV30 AWHAGRGYEQY
TRBJ1-2 TRBV9 ASSATVEGLYGYT
TRBJ1-3 TRBV5-1 ASSLATDGNTIY
TRBJ2-1 TRBV28 ASSAGLNEQF
TRBJ1-5 TRBV24-1 ATSVAPGQGTSGWDQPQH
TRBJ2-3 TRBV5-1 ASSLSGVTDTQY
TRBJ1-2 TRBV29-1 SVTPTRGSGYT
TRBJ2-3 TRBV18 ASSLDQGGTQY
TRBJ2-3 TRBV6-2/TRBV6-3 ASSYSTRAGGSSSTDTQY
TRBJ1-2 TRBV6-5 ASSYDRGSVGYT
TRBJ2-1 TRBV5-1 ASSPEGAGQKQF
TRBJ1-3 TRBV11-2 ASSLETGIGNTIY
TRBJ1-3 TRBV7-9 ASSSSKTGHSGNTIY
TRBJ1-4 TRBV24-1 ATSDPPGQGDEKLF
TRBJ1-5 TRBV11-3 ASSRRGVDSNQPQH
TRBJ1-5 TRBV18 ASSPATGGSQPQH
TRBJ2-7 TRBV6-1 ASSEDRSARSYEQY
TRBJ2-2 TRBV13 ASSLDGGFAGELF